The sequence of this TCR beta chain was determined in a study of molecular identifiers for immune sequencing clone quantification. Study-wide context: Five portions were made in replicates from RNA of approximately 22,000 or 94,000 naive CD8 cells, and four underwent sequencing.

From germline, CDR1 is MGHRA and CDR2 YSYEKL. The CDR3 runs 14 residues. Trimming cost V 2 bases and J 2 bases, with 9 bases left between them. This clonotype was observed a few times. MiXCR was run by TCRdb on the PCR reads, yielding one entry per CDR3 protein. Here the sample spans about half a million distinct CDR3 sequences, about a fifth being singletons. Sorted inputs of 20,000 to 1,000,000 cells, with 10%, 30% or 50% RNA, yielded naive CD8 libraries. The chain employs TRBV4-1 and TRBJ2-5; D call uncertain. Sequencing was performed on naive CD8+ T cells from blood, with Jurkat cell RNA spiked in. Subset of the sample: FACS-sorted CD8+CD4-CCR7+CD45RA+ naive T cells. The sequence came from a human donor in good health. Some libraries in this study had Jurkat cell RNA spiked in. CDR3 in amino acids: CASSQYPRQETQYF. In nucleotides, the CDR3 is TGCGCCAGCAGCCAATATCCTAGACAAGAGACCCAGTACTTC.